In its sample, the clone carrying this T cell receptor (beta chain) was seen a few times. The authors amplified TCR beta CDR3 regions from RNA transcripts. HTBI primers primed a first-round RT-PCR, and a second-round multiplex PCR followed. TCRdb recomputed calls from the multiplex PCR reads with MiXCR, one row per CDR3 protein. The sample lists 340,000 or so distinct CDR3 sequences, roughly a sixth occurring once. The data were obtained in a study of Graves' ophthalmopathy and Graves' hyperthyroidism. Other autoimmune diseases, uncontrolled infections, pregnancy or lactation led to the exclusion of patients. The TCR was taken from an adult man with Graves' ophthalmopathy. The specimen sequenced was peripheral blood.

In DNA form, the CDR3 reads TGTGCCAGCAGTGACATGACAGGGCCCTCCTACGAGCAGTACTTC. Translated, it gives CASSDMTGPSYEQYF. The V call is TRBV6-1, the J call TRBJ2-7; 7 nucleotides match TRBD1. Germline CDR1 is MNHNS and CDR2 is SASEGT. The V segment lost 3 bases and the J segment 0 bases; nucleotides outside the gene matches: 5. CDR3 length: 15 residues.